These T cell receptor beta chains were read from a single sample in a study of blood T cell repertoires in COVID-19. Libraries were prepared by immunoSEQ multiplex PCR; TCRdb keeps only in-frame clonotypes and omits some of them. The data show approximately 250,000 clones, about 86% seen once. Sequencing was performed on peripheral blood. Receptors originate from a man aged 18-30 years with active or convalescent COVID-19. Both conserved end residues are part of each CDR3. A D gene is named only where the DNA matches it firmly. Where a row states a size, it is once, few, many or the class of an expanded clone; other rows omit it.

v_gene: TRBV27
j_gene: TRBJ2-2
abundance: -
d_gene: -
CDR3nt: TGTGCCAGCAGTTTGCGGTTAGGAGGGGAGCTGTTTTTT
CDR3aa: CASSLRLGGELFF

v_gene: TRBV6-5
j_gene: TRBJ1-4
abundance: -
d_gene: -
CDR3nt: TGTGCCAGCAGTTACTTGGAATCGGAGTTCTCCGAACTGTTTTTT
CDR3aa: CASSYLESEFSELFF

v_gene: TRBV6-5
j_gene: TRBJ2-6
abundance: few
d_gene: -
CDR3nt: TGTGCCAGCAGGAGTGAGGCCAACGTCCTGACTTTC
CDR3aa: CASRSEANVLTF

v_gene: TRBV19
j_gene: TRBJ2-2
abundance: -
d_gene: -
CDR3nt: TGTGCCAGTAGTCTAATTACCGGGGAGCTGTTTTTT
CDR3aa: CASSLITGELFF

v_gene: TRBV3-1/TRBV3-2
j_gene: TRBJ1-1
abundance: -
d_gene: -
CDR3nt: TGTGCCAGCAGCCAAAGGCACGGAGACACTGAAGCTTTCTTT
CDR3aa: CASSQRHGDTEAFF

v_gene: TRBV9
j_gene: TRBJ1-1
abundance: -
d_gene: -
CDR3nt: TGTGCCAGCAGCGTAGATCCGAGGGAAAAGGCTTTCTTT
CDR3aa: CASSVDPREKAFF

v_gene: TRBV5-1
j_gene: TRBJ2-5
abundance: -
d_gene: TRBD2
CDR3nt: TGCGCCAGCAGCGGGTTAGCGGGGACCGTGGAGACCCAGTACTTC
CDR3aa: CASSGLAGTVETQYF

v_gene: TRBV5-1
j_gene: TRBJ2-3
abundance: -
d_gene: TRBD2
CDR3nt: TGCGCCAGCAGCCCGGGACTAAGCACAGATACGCAGTATTTT
CDR3aa: CASSPGLSTDTQYF

v_gene: TRBV4-1
j_gene: TRBJ2-3
abundance: -
d_gene: TRBD2
CDR3nt: TGCGCCAGCAGCCAATCCAGACTAGCAGAGGCAGATACGCAGTATTTT
CDR3aa: CASSQSRLAEADTQYF

v_gene: TRBV3-1/TRBV3-2
j_gene: TRBJ2-7
abundance: -
d_gene: TRBD2
CDR3nt: TGTGCCAGCAGCCCACCGGGACTAGCGGCAAACTACGAGCAGTACTTC
CDR3aa: CASSPPGLAANYEQYF

v_gene: TRBV19
j_gene: TRBJ1-5
abundance: -
d_gene: -
CDR3nt: TGTGCCAGTAGTAGAGGGGGTGGATATCAGCCCCAGCATTTT
CDR3aa: CASSRGGGYQPQHF

v_gene: TRBV19
j_gene: TRBJ2-6
abundance: -
d_gene: -
CDR3nt: TGTGCCAGTAGTATAGGAGGGTCTCATGGGGCCAACGTCCTGACTTTC
CDR3aa: CASSIGGSHGANVLTF

v_gene: TRBV2
j_gene: TRBJ1-3
abundance: few
d_gene: -
CDR3nt: TGTGCCAGCAGGGAGGGAGGAAACACCATATATTTT
CDR3aa: CASREGGNTIYF

v_gene: TRBV3-1/TRBV3-2
j_gene: TRBJ1-1
abundance: -
d_gene: -
CDR3nt: TGTGCCAGCAGCCAAGCAGGGGCCCGCACTGAAGCTTTCTTT
CDR3aa: CASSQAGARTEAFF

v_gene: TRBV14
j_gene: TRBJ2-3
abundance: -
d_gene: -
CDR3nt: TGTGCCAGCAGCCAAGACAGAACCAATACGCAGTATTTT
CDR3aa: CASSQDRTNTQYF

v_gene: TRBV7-2
j_gene: TRBJ1-2
abundance: once
d_gene: TRBD1
CDR3nt: TGTGCCAGCACCCCGGACAGGATGGGAGGCTACACCTTC
CDR3aa: CASTPDRMGGYTF

v_gene: TRBV7-9
j_gene: TRBJ2-1
abundance: -
d_gene: TRBD2
CDR3nt: TGTGCCAGCAGCCAATTAAGCGGGAGGGCCGACAATGAGCAGTTCTTC
CDR3aa: CASSQLSGRADNEQFF

v_gene: TRBV5-5
j_gene: TRBJ2-7
abundance: -
d_gene: -
CDR3nt: TGTGCCAGCAGCTACAGCACCGGATTCTCCTACGAGCAGTACTTC
CDR3aa: CASSYSTGFSYEQYF

v_gene: TRBV7-9
j_gene: TRBJ1-5
abundance: -
d_gene: -
CDR3nt: TGTGCCAGCAGCTTAGACTTGGAGCCTTGGACCCAGCATTTT
CDR3aa: CASSLDLEPWTQHF

v_gene: TRBV2
j_gene: TRBJ1-3
abundance: -
d_gene: TRBD1
CDR3nt: TGTGCCAGCGTTGCCGGGACAGCCTCTGGAAACACCATATATTTT
CDR3aa: CASVAGTASGNTIYF

v_gene: TRBV28
j_gene: TRBJ2-2
abundance: -
d_gene: -
CDR3nt: TGTGCCAGCAGTAAACTAGTCATAGCTGGAAACACCGGGGAGCTGTTTTTT
CDR3aa: CASSKLVIAGNTGELFF

v_gene: TRBV28
j_gene: TRBJ2-2
abundance: -
d_gene: -
CDR3nt: TGTGCCAGCAGTTTGTGGGGGGATTACACCGGGGAGCTGTTTTTT
CDR3aa: CASSLWGDYTGELFF

v_gene: TRBV19
j_gene: TRBJ1-4
abundance: -
d_gene: -
CDR3nt: TGTGCCAGTAGCGGTGGGGGGGAAAAACTGTTTTTT
CDR3aa: CASSGGGEKLFF

v_gene: TRBV19
j_gene: TRBJ2-1
abundance: -
d_gene: -
CDR3nt: TGTGCCAGTGTTTCAGGGGCCCTACCGTACAATGAGCAGTTCTTC
CDR3aa: CASVSGALPYNEQFF

v_gene: TRBV4-2
j_gene: TRBJ2-5
abundance: -
d_gene: TRBD2
CDR3nt: TGTGCCAGCAGCCAGTTGTGGACTAGCGGGGGCAAAGAGACCCAGTACTTC
CDR3aa: CASSQLWTSGGKETQYF

v_gene: TRBV19
j_gene: TRBJ1-5
abundance: -
d_gene: TRBD1
CDR3nt: TGTGCCACTTCGGACAGGCGTTTGAATCAGCCCCAGCATTTT
CDR3aa: CATSDRRLNQPQHF

v_gene: TRBV4-1
j_gene: TRBJ2-7
abundance: -
d_gene: TRBD1
CDR3nt: TGCGCCAGCAGCCAAGTACAGGGGGAAGGCTACGAGCAGTACTTC
CDR3aa: CASSQVQGEGYEQYF

v_gene: TRBV27
j_gene: TRBJ2-1
abundance: -
d_gene: -
CDR3nt: TGTGCCAGCAGTTTGCCCGGGTCCAGTGAGCAGTTCTTC
CDR3aa: CASSLPGSSEQFF

v_gene: TRBV7-3
j_gene: TRBJ2-2
abundance: -
d_gene: TRBD2
CDR3nt: TGTGCCAGCAGCTTACATCCTAGCGGAAACACCGGGGAGCTGTTTTTT
CDR3aa: CASSLHPSGNTGELFF

v_gene: TRBV27
j_gene: TRBJ1-1
abundance: -
d_gene: -
CDR3nt: TGTGCCAGCGCCCTTTGGGCAGGGAACACTGAAGCTTTCTTT
CDR3aa: CASALWAGNTEAFF

v_gene: TRBV29-1
j_gene: TRBJ1-1
abundance: once
d_gene: TRBD1
CDR3nt: TGCAGCGTTGACAGGGGGTACACTGAAGCTTTCTTT
CDR3aa: CSVDRGYTEAFF

v_gene: TRBV27
j_gene: TRBJ2-7
abundance: -
d_gene: -
CDR3nt: TGTGCCAGCAGTTTTGAGCCAGGGCACTACGAGCAGTACTTC
CDR3aa: CASSFEPGHYEQYF

v_gene: TRBV18
j_gene: TRBJ2-4
abundance: -
d_gene: TRBD2
CDR3nt: TGTGCCAGCTCACCCCAACTAGCGGGGGGCGGGGCCAAAAACATTCAGTACTTC
CDR3aa: CASSPQLAGGGAKNIQYF

v_gene: TRBV6-2/TRBV6-3
j_gene: TRBJ2-7
abundance: -
d_gene: -
CDR3nt: TGTGCCAGCAGTTACTCTGAGGTTCGGTGGGAGCAGTACTTC
CDR3aa: CASSYSEVRWEQYF

v_gene: TRBV19
j_gene: TRBJ2-2
abundance: -
d_gene: TRBD1
CDR3nt: TGTGCCGCCAGTAGTTCCGCAGGGGGCAACGGGGAGCTGTTTTTT
CDR3aa: CAASSSAGGNGELFF

v_gene: TRBV6-2/TRBV6-3
j_gene: TRBJ2-7
abundance: -
d_gene: TRBD1
CDR3nt: TGTGCCAGCAGTTACCCGGGGACAGGGGTCGAGCAGTACTTC
CDR3aa: CASSYPGTGVEQYF

v_gene: TRBV10-2
j_gene: TRBJ2-2
abundance: -
d_gene: -
CDR3nt: TGCGCCAGCACTTTGGCGGGGAACACCGGGGAGCTGTTTTTT
CDR3aa: CASTLAGNTGELFF

v_gene: TRBV4-2
j_gene: TRBJ1-2
abundance: -
d_gene: -
CDR3nt: TGTGCCAGCAGCCAAACCTCCGGGGAAGGGGGCTATGGCTACACCTTC
CDR3aa: CASSQTSGEGGYGYTF

v_gene: TRBV4-3
j_gene: TRBJ2-1
abundance: -
d_gene: TRBD1
CDR3nt: TGCGCCAGCAGCCCCCGACAGGGATACCCGTTCTTC
CDR3aa: CASSPRQGYPFF

v_gene: TRBV19
j_gene: TRBJ1-2
abundance: few
d_gene: -
CDR3nt: TGTGCCAGTAGTAAACCTTATGCGGCGAACTATGGCTACACCTTC
CDR3aa: CASSKPYAANYGYTF

v_gene: TRBV6-5
j_gene: TRBJ2-3
abundance: -
d_gene: -
CDR3nt: TGTGCCAGCAGAGACTGGACAGATAGCACAGATACGCAGTATTTT
CDR3aa: CASRDWTDSTDTQYF

v_gene: TRBV6-1
j_gene: TRBJ1-2
abundance: -
d_gene: -
CDR3nt: TGTGCCAGCAGTGAACCCCCCCGGGGGGGTGGCTACACCTTC
CDR3aa: CASSEPPRGGGYTF

v_gene: TRBV3-1/TRBV3-2
j_gene: TRBJ1-2
abundance: -
d_gene: -
CDR3nt: TGTGCCAGCAGCCAAGCCCCCCGGACATCGGCTGGCTACACCTTC
CDR3aa: CASSQAPRTSAGYTF

v_gene: TRBV30
j_gene: TRBJ1-5
abundance: few
d_gene: TRBD1
CDR3nt: TGTGCCTGGAGTGCCCCAGGGGGGAGCAATCAGCCCCAGCATTTT
CDR3aa: CAWSAPGGSNQPQHF

v_gene: TRBV27
j_gene: TRBJ1-5
abundance: -
d_gene: -
CDR3nt: TGTGCCAGCAGTCCTTGGGCAGGGCCTCAGCCCCAGCATTTT
CDR3aa: CASSPWAGPQPQHF

v_gene: TRBV6-2/TRBV6-3
j_gene: TRBJ2-2
abundance: -
d_gene: TRBD1
CDR3nt: TGTGCCAGCAGTACCCGCAGGGGGCACGAGGAGCTGTTTTTT
CDR3aa: CASSTRRGHEELFF

v_gene: TRBV6-5
j_gene: TRBJ2-7
abundance: -
d_gene: -
CDR3nt: TGTGCCAGCAGTTTCTCGGACAGCTCCTACGAGCAGTACTTC
CDR3aa: CASSFSDSSYEQYF

v_gene: TRBV6-1
j_gene: TRBJ1-2
abundance: once
d_gene: TRBD1
CDR3nt: TGTGCCAGCAGTGAATATACAGGGGGTGAAAACTATGGCTACACCTTC
CDR3aa: CASSEYTGGENYGYTF

v_gene: TRBV7-9
j_gene: TRBJ1-2
abundance: -
d_gene: -
CDR3nt: TGTGCCAGCAGCCATGGCTGGATGGGCCCCACCTTC
CDR3aa: CASSHGWMGPTF

v_gene: TRBV6-5
j_gene: TRBJ2-4
abundance: -
d_gene: -
CDR3nt: TGTGCCAGCCGGGGGGCTCCCAAAAACATTCAGTACTTC
CDR3aa: CASRGAPKNIQYF

v_gene: TRBV24-1
j_gene: TRBJ1-3
abundance: -
d_gene: -
CDR3nt: TGTGCCACCAGTGATTCATCAGGGTCTGGAAACACCATATATTTT
CDR3aa: CATSDSSGSGNTIYF

v_gene: TRBV19
j_gene: TRBJ2-7
abundance: -
d_gene: TRBD1
CDR3nt: TGTGCCAGTGGGACAGGTACCGGTGAGCAGTACTTC
CDR3aa: CASGTGTGEQYF

v_gene: TRBV12-3/TRBV12-4
j_gene: TRBJ1-2
abundance: -
d_gene: -
CDR3nt: TGTGCCAGCTGCGAACAGGGCCTCTATGGCTACACCTTC
CDR3aa: CASCEQGLYGYTF

v_gene: TRBV5-1
j_gene: TRBJ1-1
abundance: once
d_gene: -
CDR3nt: TGCGCCAGCAGCTTGGAGGCAGGGTATGCTTTCTTT
CDR3aa: CASSLEAGYAFF

v_gene: TRBV7-9
j_gene: TRBJ2-1
abundance: -
d_gene: TRBD1
CDR3nt: TGTGCCAGCAGCTTGATTGGACAGGGATTACGCAATGAGCAGTTCTTC
CDR3aa: CASSLIGQGLRNEQFF

v_gene: TRBV5-5
j_gene: TRBJ2-6
abundance: once
d_gene: -
CDR3nt: TGTGCCAGCAGCTCCTTAGCCGGAATCGGGGCCAACGTCCTGACTTTC
CDR3aa: CASSSLAGIGANVLTF